The sequence of this T cell receptor beta chain was determined in a study of cytomegalovirus exposure and HLA in healthy donors. V dropped 1 base and J dropped 7 bases, with 14 bases sitting between them. The CDR3 has 15 amino acids. The germline V gene encodes CDR1 LNHDA and CDR2 SQIVND (reference sequence). The PCR employed 60 Vbeta primers together with 13 Jbeta primers. TCRdb's table, derived via immunoSEQ multiplex PCR, lists solely in-frame clones and lacks some. This table holds roughly 160,000 clones, roughly 79% found once. Sequencing was carried out using PBMCs. The gene calls are TRBV19 and TRBJ1-5; D is possibly TRBD1 (5 bases). This TCR came from a woman between 50 and 59 years old in good health and CMV-seropositive. For the CDR3, the DNA is TGTGCCAGTAGTATAGTTCAGAGAAGGGGACAGCCCCAGCATTTT. Residues: CASSIVQRRGQPQHF.